Sequencing of this T cell receptor (beta chain) was carried out in a study of CD8 T cell repertoires and HIV-1 epitope variants. V lost 0 bases and J lost 5; bases outside the gene matches: 0. The germline gives CDR1 SGHVS, CDR2 FQNEAQ. There are 14 residues in the CDR3. With respect to this clone: The antigen remains undetermined.

Repertoires were generated with immunoSEQ multiplex PCR, while TCRdb's copy carries only in-frame clones and drops some. The data show about 5,100 clones, around two thirds seen once. The specimen sequenced was cultured CD8+ T cells derived from PBMCs. The V call is TRBV7-8, the J call TRBJ2-3, with 9 nucleotides matching TRBD2. The origin of this receptor is a male donor with HIV. The CDR3 region is CASSLATSGDTQYF. In DNA, the CDR3 is TGTGCCAGCAGCTTAGCGACTAGCGGAGATACGCAGTATTTT.